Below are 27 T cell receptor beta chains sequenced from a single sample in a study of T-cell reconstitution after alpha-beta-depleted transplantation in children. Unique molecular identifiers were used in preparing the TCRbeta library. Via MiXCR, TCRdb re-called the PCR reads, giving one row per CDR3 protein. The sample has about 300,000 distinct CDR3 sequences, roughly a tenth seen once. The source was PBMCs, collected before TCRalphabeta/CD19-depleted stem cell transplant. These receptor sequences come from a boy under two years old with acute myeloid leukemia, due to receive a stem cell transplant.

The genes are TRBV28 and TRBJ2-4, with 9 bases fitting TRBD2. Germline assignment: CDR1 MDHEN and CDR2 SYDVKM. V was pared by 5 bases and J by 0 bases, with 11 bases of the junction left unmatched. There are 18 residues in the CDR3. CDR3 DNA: TGTGCCAGCAGTCCCGGGACTAGCCCCTCACTAGCCAAAAACATTCAGTACTTC. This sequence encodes CASSPGTSPSLAKNIQYF.

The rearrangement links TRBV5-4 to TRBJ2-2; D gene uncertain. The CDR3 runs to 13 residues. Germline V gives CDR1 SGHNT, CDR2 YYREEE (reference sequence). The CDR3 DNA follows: TGTGCTCACGTACAGAGGAACACCGGGGAGCTGTTTTTT. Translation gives CAHVQRNTGELFF.

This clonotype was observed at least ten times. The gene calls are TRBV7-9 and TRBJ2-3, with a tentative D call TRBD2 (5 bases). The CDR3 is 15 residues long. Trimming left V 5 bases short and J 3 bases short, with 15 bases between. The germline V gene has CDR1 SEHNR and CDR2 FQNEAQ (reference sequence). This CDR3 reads CASSPEASSTDTQYF. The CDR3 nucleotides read TGTGCCAGCAGCCCGGAGGCTAGCTCTACAGATACGCAGTATTTT.

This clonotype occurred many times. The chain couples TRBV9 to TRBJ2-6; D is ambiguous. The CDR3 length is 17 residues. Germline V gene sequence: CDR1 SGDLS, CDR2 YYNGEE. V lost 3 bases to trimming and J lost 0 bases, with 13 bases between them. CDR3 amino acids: CASSALPAPSGANVLTF. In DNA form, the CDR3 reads TGTGCCAGCAGCGCCCTCCCAGCGCCCTCTGGGGCCAACGTCCTGACTTTC.

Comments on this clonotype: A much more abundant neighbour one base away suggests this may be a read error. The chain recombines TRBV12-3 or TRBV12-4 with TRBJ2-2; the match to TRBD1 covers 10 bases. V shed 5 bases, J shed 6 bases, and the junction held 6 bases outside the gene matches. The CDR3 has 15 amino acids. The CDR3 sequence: CASSPGQGLPGELFF. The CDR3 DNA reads TGTGCCAGCAGTCCGGGACAGGGGTTACCCGGGGAGCTGTTTTTT.

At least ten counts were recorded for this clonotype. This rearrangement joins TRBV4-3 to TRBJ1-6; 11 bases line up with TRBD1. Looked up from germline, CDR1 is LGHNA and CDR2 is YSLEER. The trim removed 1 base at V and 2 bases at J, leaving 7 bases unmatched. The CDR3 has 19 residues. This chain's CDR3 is CASSQGRTGGGPYNSPLHF. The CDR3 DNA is TGCGCCAGCAGCCAAGGCCGGACAGGGGGCGGACCCTATAATTCACCCCTCCACTTT.

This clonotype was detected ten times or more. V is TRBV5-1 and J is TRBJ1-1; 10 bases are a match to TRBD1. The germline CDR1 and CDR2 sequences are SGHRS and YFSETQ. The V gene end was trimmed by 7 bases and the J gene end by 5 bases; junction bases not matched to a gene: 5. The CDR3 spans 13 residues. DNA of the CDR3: TGCGCCAGCCGACAGGGGGCAGGAACTGAAGCTTTCTTT. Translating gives CASRQGAGTEAFF.

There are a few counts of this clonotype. The chain's CDR3 is CASTTDRGREQYF. The CDR3 DNA sequence: TGTGCCAGCACTACGGACAGGGGGCGAGAGCAGTACTTC. The V and J genes are TRBV12-3 or TRBV12-4 and TRBJ2-7; 11 positions match TRBD1. The V and J ends lost 7 bases and 7 bases, in that order; junction bases with no gene match: 6. CDR3 length: 13 amino acids.

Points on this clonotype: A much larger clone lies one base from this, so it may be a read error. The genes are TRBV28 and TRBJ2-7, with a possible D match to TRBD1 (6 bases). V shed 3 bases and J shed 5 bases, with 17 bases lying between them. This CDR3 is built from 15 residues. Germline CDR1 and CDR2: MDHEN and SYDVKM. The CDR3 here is CASSFELVRGHEQYF. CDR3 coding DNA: TGTGCCAGCAGTTTTGAGTTGGTCAGGGGCCACGAGCAGTACTTC. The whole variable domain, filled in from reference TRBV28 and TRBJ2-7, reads DVKVTQSSRYLVKRTGEKVFLECVQDMDHENMFWYRQDPGLGLRLIYFSYDVKMKEKGDIPEGYSVSREKKERFSLILESASTNQTSMYLCASSFELVRGHEQYFGPGTRLTVT.

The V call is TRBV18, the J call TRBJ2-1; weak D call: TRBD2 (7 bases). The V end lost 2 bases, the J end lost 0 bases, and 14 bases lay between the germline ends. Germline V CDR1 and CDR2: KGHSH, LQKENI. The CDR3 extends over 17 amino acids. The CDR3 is CASSPTLGGDSYNEQFF. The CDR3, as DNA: TGTGCCAGCTCACCAACGTTAGGGGGGGACTCCTACAATGAGCAGTTCTTC. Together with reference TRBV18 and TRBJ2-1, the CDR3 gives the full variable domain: NAGVMQNPRHLVRRRGQEARLRCSPMKGHSHVYWYRQLPEEGLKFMVYLQKENIIDESGMPKERFSAEFPKEGPSILRIQQVVRGDSAAYFCASSPTLGGDSYNEQFFGPGTRLTVL.

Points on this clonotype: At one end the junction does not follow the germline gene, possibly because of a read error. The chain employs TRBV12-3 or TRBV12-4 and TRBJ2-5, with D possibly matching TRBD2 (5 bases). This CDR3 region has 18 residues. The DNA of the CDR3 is TGTACCAGCAGTTTAGCGCTCTTCTTTGCGGGCGAAGGGAAGACCCAGTACTTC. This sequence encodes CTSSLALFFAGEGKTQYF.

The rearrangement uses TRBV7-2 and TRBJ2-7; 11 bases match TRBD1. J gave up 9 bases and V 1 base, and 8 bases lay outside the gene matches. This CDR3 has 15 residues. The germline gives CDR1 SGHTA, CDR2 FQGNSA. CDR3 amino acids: CASSLGGTGGNRQYF. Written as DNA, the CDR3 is TGTGCCAGCAGCTTAGGGGGGACAGGGGGTAATAGGCAGTACTTC.

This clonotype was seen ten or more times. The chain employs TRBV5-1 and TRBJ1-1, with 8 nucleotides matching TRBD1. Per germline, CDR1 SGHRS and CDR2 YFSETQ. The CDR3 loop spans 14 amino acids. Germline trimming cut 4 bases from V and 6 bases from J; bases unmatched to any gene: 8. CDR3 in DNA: TGCGCCAGCAGCCGGACAGGGACCTCCCCTGAAGCTTTCTTT. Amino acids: CASSRTGTSPEAFF.

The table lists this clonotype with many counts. The CDR3 coding sequence is TGTGCCAGCAGCTTGCGTCCTTCAGGGAGGTACGAGCAGTACTTC. It encodes CASSLRPSGRYEQYF. The rearrangement uses TRBV7-3 and TRBJ2-7; tentative D call: TRBD2 (6 bases). Trimming pared 3 bases from V and 4 bases from J, leaving 16 bases between. The CDR3 consists of 15 residues. Germline lookup yields CDR1 SGHTA and CDR2 FQGTGA.

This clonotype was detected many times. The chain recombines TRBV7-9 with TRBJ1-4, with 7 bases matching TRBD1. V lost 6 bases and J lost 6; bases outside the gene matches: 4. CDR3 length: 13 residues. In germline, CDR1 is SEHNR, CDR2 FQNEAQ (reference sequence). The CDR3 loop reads CASRTGTDEKLFF. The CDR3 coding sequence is TGTGCCAGCAGAACCGGGACAGATGAAAAACTGTTTTTT.

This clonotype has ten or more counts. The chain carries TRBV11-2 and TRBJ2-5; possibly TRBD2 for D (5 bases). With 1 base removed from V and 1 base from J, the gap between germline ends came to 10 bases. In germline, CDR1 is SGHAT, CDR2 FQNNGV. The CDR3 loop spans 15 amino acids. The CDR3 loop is CASSLVRVGQETQYF. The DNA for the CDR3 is TGTGCCAGCAGCTTAGTGAGGGTAGGCCAAGAGACCCAGTACTTC. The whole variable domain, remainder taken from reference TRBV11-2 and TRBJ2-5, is EAGVAQSPRYKIIEKRQSVAFWCNPISGHATLYWYQQILGQGPKLLIQFQNNGVVDDSQLPKDRFSAERLKGVDSTLKIQPAKLEDSAVYLCASSLVRVGQETQYFGPGTRLLVL.

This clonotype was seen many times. The CDR3 region is CSARDDRDGYTF. DNA for the CDR3: TGCAGTGCTAGAGATGACAGGGATGGCTACACCTTC. The chain links TRBV20-1 to TRBJ1-2; 7 bases are shared with TRBD1. Germline loops: CDR1 DFQATT, CDR2 SNEGSKA (reference sequence). The CDR3 extends over 12 amino acids. V was clipped by 0 bases and J by 6 bases; unmatched bases: 1.

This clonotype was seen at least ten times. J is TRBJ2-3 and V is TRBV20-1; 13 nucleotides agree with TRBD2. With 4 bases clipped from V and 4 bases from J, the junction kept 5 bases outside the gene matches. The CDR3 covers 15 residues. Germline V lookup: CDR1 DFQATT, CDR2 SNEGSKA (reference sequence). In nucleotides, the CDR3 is TGCAGTGCTACTCGGACTAGCGGGAGTTCAGATACGCAGTATTTT. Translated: CSATRTSGSSDTQYF.

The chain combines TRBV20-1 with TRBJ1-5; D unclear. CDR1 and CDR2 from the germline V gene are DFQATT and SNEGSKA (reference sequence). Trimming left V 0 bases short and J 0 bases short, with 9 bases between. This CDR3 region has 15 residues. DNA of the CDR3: TGCAGTGCTAGAGATCGACACTATAGCAATCAGCCCCAGCATTTT. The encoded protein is CSARDRHYSNQPQHF.

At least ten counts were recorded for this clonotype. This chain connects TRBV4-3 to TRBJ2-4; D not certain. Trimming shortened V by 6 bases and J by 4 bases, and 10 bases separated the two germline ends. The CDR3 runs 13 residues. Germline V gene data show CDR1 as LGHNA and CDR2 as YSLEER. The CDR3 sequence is CASSLIGKNIQYF. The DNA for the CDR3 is TGCGCCAGCAGTCTAATCGGGAAAAACATTCAGTACTTC.

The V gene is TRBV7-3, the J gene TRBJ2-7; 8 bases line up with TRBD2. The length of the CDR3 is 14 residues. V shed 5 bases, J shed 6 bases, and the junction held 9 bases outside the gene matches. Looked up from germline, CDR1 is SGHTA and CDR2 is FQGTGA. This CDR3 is CASSPSGLVSEQYF. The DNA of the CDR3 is TGTGCCAGCAGCCCATCGGGACTAGTATCCGAGCAGTACTTC. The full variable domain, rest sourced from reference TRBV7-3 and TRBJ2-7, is GAGVSQTPSNKVTEKGKYVELRCDPISGHTALYWYRQSLGQGPEFLIYFQGTGAADDSGLPNDRFFAVRPEGSVSTLKIQRTERGDSAVYLCASSPSGLVSEQYFGPGTRLTVT.

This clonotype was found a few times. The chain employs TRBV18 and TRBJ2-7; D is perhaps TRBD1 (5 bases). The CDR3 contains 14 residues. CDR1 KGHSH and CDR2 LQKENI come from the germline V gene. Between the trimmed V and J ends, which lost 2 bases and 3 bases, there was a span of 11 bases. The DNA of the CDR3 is TGTGCCAGCTCACCAGCTACAGGTCTCTACGAGCAGTACTTC. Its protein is CASSPATGLYEQYF.

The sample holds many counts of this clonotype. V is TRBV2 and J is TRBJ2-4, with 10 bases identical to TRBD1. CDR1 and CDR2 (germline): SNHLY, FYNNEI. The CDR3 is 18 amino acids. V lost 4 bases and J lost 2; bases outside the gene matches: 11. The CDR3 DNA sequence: TGTGCCAGCAGTGCCCACTGGACAGGGGGAGTGACCAAAAACATTCAGTACTTC. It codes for CASSAHWTGGVTKNIQYF.

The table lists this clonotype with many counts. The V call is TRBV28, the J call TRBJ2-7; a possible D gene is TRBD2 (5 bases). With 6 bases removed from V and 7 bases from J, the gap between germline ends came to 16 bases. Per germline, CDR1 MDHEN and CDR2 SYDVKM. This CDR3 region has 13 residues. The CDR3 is CASSRLRTGEQYF. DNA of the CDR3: TGTGCCAGCAGCCGTCTACGTACGGGAGAGCAGTACTTC.

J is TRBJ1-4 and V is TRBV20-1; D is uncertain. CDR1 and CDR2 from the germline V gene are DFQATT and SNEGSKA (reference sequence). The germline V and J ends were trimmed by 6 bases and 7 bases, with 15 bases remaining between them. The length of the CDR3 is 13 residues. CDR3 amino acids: CSAFRSGSEKLFF. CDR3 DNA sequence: TGCAGTGCCTTCCGCTCCGGGAGTGAAAAACTGTTTTTT.

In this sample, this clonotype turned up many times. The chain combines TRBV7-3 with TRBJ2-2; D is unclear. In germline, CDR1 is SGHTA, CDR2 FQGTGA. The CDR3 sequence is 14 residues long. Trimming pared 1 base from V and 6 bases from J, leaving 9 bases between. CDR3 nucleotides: TGTGCCAGCAGCTTAAGTCGGTCGGCCGGGGAGCTGTTTTTT. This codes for CASSLSRSAGELFF. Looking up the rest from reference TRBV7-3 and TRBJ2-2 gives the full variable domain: GAGVSQTPSNKVTEKGKYVELRCDPISGHTALYWYRQSLGQGPEFLIYFQGTGAADDSGLPNDRFFAVRPEGSVSTLKIQRTERGDSAVYLCASSLSRSAGELFFGEGSRLTVL.

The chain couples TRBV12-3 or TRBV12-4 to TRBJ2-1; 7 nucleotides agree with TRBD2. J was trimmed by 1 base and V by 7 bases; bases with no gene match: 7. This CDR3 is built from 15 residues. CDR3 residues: CASTLSGLSYNEQFF. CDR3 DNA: TGTGCCAGCACCCTTAGCGGGCTATCCTACAATGAGCAGTTCTTC.